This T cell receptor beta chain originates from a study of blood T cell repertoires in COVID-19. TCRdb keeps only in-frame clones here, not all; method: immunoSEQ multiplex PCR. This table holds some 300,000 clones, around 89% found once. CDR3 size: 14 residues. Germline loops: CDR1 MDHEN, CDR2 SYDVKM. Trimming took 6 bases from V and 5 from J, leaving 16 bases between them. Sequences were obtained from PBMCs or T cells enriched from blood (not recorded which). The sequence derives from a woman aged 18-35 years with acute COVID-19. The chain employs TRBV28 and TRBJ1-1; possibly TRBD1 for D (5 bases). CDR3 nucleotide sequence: TGTGCCAGCAGCGACTCTGGGGGAGGAACTGAAGCTTTCTTT. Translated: CASSDSGGGTEAFF. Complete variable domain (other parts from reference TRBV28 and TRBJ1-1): DVKVTQSSRYLVKRTGEKVFLECVQDMDHENMFWYRQDPGLGLRLIYFSYDVKMKEKGDIPEGYSVSREKKERFSLILESASTNQTSMYLCASSDSGGGTEAFFGQGTRLTVV.